These T cell receptor beta chains were read from a single sample in a study of blood T cell repertoires in COVID-19. Repertoires were generated with immunoSEQ multiplex PCR, while TCRdb's copy carries only in-frame clones and drops some. The sample lists some 47,000 clones, about 86% occurring once. The sequenced sample consisted of peripheral blood. These TCRs come from a woman over 75 with acute or convalescent COVID-19. CDR3s include the opening cysteine and the closing phenylalanine or tryptophan. A D gene is named only where the DNA matches it firmly. The listing skips clone size in some rows; elsewhere it reads once, few, many or a size class.

abundance	j_gene	v_gene	len	d_gene	CDR3aa	CDR3nt
NA	TRBJ1-2	TRBV29-1	13	TRBD1	CSVVDGTGYGYTF	TGCAGCGTTGTTGATGGGACAGGCTATGGCTACACCTTC
NA	TRBJ2-2	TRBV5-1	16	TRBD1	CASSLEGTGQTGELFF	TGCGCCAGCAGCTTGGAGGGGACAGGGCAAACCGGGGAGCTGTTTTTT
NA	TRBJ2-3	TRBV5-1	16	TRBD2	CASSLRPSGGKDTQYF	TGCGCCAGCAGCTTGAGGCCTAGCGGGGGGAAAGATACGCAGTATTTT
NA	TRBJ2-1	TRBV11-2	14	NA	CASSHMGDYNEQFF	TGTGCCAGCAGTCACATGGGCGATTACAATGAGCAGTTCTTC
NA	TRBJ2-1	TRBV9	15	TRBD1	CASSVAWDRGDEQFF	TGTGCCAGCAGCGTAGCTTGGGACAGGGGAGATGAGCAGTTCTTC
once	TRBJ1-2	TRBV5-6	13	NA	CASSLQVNYGYTF	TGTGCCAGCAGCTTACAAGTTAACTATGGCTACACCTTC
NA	TRBJ1-1	TRBV18	14	NA	CASSPGGSGAEAFF	TGTGCCAGCTCACCCGGGGGATCAGGCGCTGAAGCTTTCTTT
NA	TRBJ1-4	TRBV5-1	15	NA	CASSLGIYRGEKLFF	TGCGCCAGCAGCTTGGGTATCTACCGGGGTGAAAAACTGTTTTTT
NA	TRBJ2-7	TRBV6-5	14	NA	CASSQDRGSYEQYF	TGTGCCAGCAGCCAGGACAGAGGCTCCTACGAGCAGTACTTC
NA	TRBJ2-3	TRBV4-1	14	NA	CASRESESTDTQYF	TGCGCCAGCAGGGAGTCAGAGAGCACAGATACGCAGTATTTT
once	TRBJ1-2	TRBV5-4	12	TRBD1	CASSWGTGGYTF	TGTGCCAGCAGCTGGGGGACAGGGGGCTACACCTTC
NA	TRBJ2-5	TRBV2	15	TRBD1	CASRAGTDRAETQYF	TGTGCCAGCAGGGCTGGGACAGATCGGGCAGAGACCCAGTACTTC
NA	TRBJ2-5	TRBV6-5	16	NA	CASSYYGGTGRETQYF	TGTGCCAGCAGTTACTACGGAGGGACTGGACGAGAGACCCAGTACTTC
few	TRBJ2-1	TRBV5-1	16	TRBD2	CASSQSLSGGRDEQFF	TGCGCCAGCAGCCAATCTCTCAGCGGGGGGAGGGATGAGCAGTTCTTC
once	TRBJ2-2	TRBV5-1	13	NA	CASSPINTGELFF	TGCGCCAGCAGCCCCATTAACACCGGGGAGCTGTTTTTT
NA	TRBJ1-5	TRBV6-1	16	NA	CASSEALLQGNQPQHF	TGTGCCAGCAGTGAAGCGCTTCTCCAGGGGAATCAGCCCCAGCATTTT
NA	TRBJ2-1	TRBV5-1	14	NA	CASSSPGVYNEQFF	TGCGCCAGCAGCTCCCCCGGGGTCTACAATGAGCAGTTCTTC
NA	TRBJ2-3	TRBV12-5	16	TRBD2	CASGLGLAGIGDTQYF	TGTGCTAGTGGTTTAGGACTAGCGGGGATAGGGGATACGCAGTATTTT
NA	TRBJ2-7	TRBV20-1	13	NA	CSASRQVTYEQYF	TGCAGTGCTAGTAGGCAGGTCACCTACGAGCAGTACTTC
NA	TRBJ1-1	TRBV6-1	14	NA	CASSEALGIHEAFF	TGTGCCAGCAGTGAAGCATTGGGCATTCATGAAGCTTTCTTT
NA	TRBJ1-1	TRBV6-5	13	NA	CATGDTSGTGAFF	TGTGCCACCGGGGACACCTCGGGGACGGGAGCTTTCTTT
NA	TRBJ1-6	TRBV11-2	15	TRBD1	CASSWGTADNSSLHF	TGTGCCAGCAGCTGGGGGACAGCAGATAATTCATCCCTCCACTTT
NA	TRBJ1-2	TRBV3-1/TRBV3-2	15	TRBD1	CASSQVAGGLYGYTF	TGTGCCAGCAGCCAAGTGGCAGGGGGTCTCTATGGCTACACCTTC
NA	TRBJ1-5	TRBV6-1	14	NA	CASSESIQNLPQHF	TGTGCCAGCAGTGAAAGTATCCAGAATCTGCCCCAGCATTTT
NA	TRBJ2-7	TRBV12-3/TRBV12-4	12	TRBD1	CASSSTGREQYF	TGTGCCAGCAGTTCGACAGGGCGCGAGCAGTACTTC
few	TRBJ1-1	TRBV2	14	NA	CASSEAFRNTEAFF	TGTGCCAGCAGTGAAGCATTCAGGAACACTGAAGCTTTCTTT